The present T cell receptor (beta chain) was sequenced within a study of post-analysis software for immune sequencing data (dated by TCRdb to 2013 to 2016). Turning to the overall study: Recorded disease courses included relapsing-remitting, secondary progressive and progressive-relapsing multiple sclerosis, with some patients lacking subtype annotation. A subset of samples was prepared in parallel using single-end sample barcoding, then pooled and co-amplified after Illumina adapter ligation. The patient repertoires were set against roughly eleven previously published healthy control repertoires from donors whose ages ranged from roughly 6 to 27 years. Summary of the overall study and its limitations: When samples were clustered directly using the F measure, samples prepared in the same batch co-clustered strongly, which prompted a batch-effect correction. Several TRBV segments, including TRBV5-6, TRBV5-1 and TRBV20-1, were significantly more frequent in patients than controls. Multiple sclerosis patients had significantly lower normalized Chao1 diversity than controls, a result that suggests substantial peripheral T-cell clonal expansion. The control group was slightly older than the multiple sclerosis patient group.

The library was prepared using PCR. Instrument used: Illumina HiSeq 2500. Unique molecular identifiers were incorporated into TCR beta cDNA libraries to reduce PCR and sequencing biases. Every 1 to 10 million input T cells yielded approximately 500,000 cDNA molecules, meaning each molecule approximated one T cell. The patient libraries were prepared and sequenced using the same protocol as the earlier healthy control dataset. Within a given batch, samples were prepared together, multiplexed and sequenced on the same HiSeq lane. Regarding the original processing steps: MIGEC was used to process the raw barcoded reads, and molecular identifier groups with only a single read were discarded before consensus assembly and CDR3 extraction. VDJtools was used for post-analysis of the clonotype tables, and diversity was normalized by down-sampling every dataset to the size of the smallest sample. Repertoire overlap clustering matched CDR3 amino acid but not nucleotide sequences to correct batch-related cross-sample contamination. TCRdb itself trimmed the public reads at Q25 with fastp, ran MiXCR and retained productive beta chains. Entries are consolidated by CDR3 protein sequence, retaining the most common genes and DNA. These V and J calls rely on TCRdb rather than the paper's analysis. This sample comprises approximately 360,000 distinct CDR3 sequences, approximately 38% of them detected only once. 13% of the sample comes from the top ten.

With regard to this clonotype: The target of this receptor is not known. Base qualities are not recorded, but no much larger clone differs from it by a single base.

The CDR3 has 14 amino acids, counting the end cysteine and phenylalanine. The only DNA kept is the CDR3, 42 bases in frame from the first base. Trimming costs V 3 bases and J 5 bases, and their ends lie 10 bases apart. For CDR1 and CDR2, the germline V gene lists SNHLY and FYNNEI. To demonstrate the VDJtools post-analysis software, the study profiled TCR beta repertoires from the peripheral blood of about 13 young patients with multiple sclerosis. The multiple sclerosis patients were children and adolescents ranging in age from 6 to 15 years. The chain was built from TRBV2 and TRBJ1-4; no D gene can be assigned with confidence. The origin of this receptor is a girl aged 5 to 17 with multiple sclerosis. Sample: blood. The DNA sequence reads TGTGCCAGCAGTGACAGGTCCAAGAATGAAAAACTGTTTTTT. Its protein product is CASSDRSKNEKLFF.